The 26 T cell receptor beta chains listed next were all sequenced from one sample in a study of shared clonotypes between healthy human individuals. The method was immunoSEQ multiplex PCR; TCRdb's version includes in-frame clones alone and lacks a portion of them. In the table there are over a million clones, roughly 96% of which are singletons. The sequenced sample was naive CD4+ T cells sorted from blood. Subset noted: CD45RA+ positively selected. These receptors all stem from a young man in good health.

The CDR3 nucleotides read TGTGCCAGCAGCTCCGCTGGGGGCGGTGGCTACACCTTC. It is translated as CASSSAGGGGYTF. This chain joins TRBV5-8 and TRBJ1-2, with D perhaps matching TRBD1 (6 bases). The CDR3 is 13 residues long. CDR1 and CDR2 (germline): SGHTS, YDEGEE. V was shortened by 3 bases and J by 7 bases, with 13 bases between the two germline ends.

The chain combines TRBV9 with TRBJ2-5; no reliable D call. Trimming took off 0 bases at V and 1 base at J, with 7 bases between the two ends. The CDR3 length is 14 residues. In germline, CDR1 is SGDLS, CDR2 YYNGEE. CDR3 coding DNA: TGTGCCAGCAGCGTAGTCGGAGTCCAAGAGACCCAGTACTTC. The encoded protein is CASSVVGVQETQYF.

The genes are TRBV5-5 and TRBJ2-1; D is possibly TRBD1 (5 bases). CDR3 size: 15 residues. The germline V gene has CDR1 SGHKS and CDR2 YYEKEE (reference sequence). V gave up 0 bases and J gave up 5 bases, with 12 bases separating them. CDR3 DNA sequence: TGTGCCAGCAGCTTGGGGCAGGGATGGAACAATGAGCAGTTCTTC. This codes for CASSLGQGWNNEQFF.

In regard to this clone: Within the sample, other DNA sequences also encode this same CDR3. The gene calls are TRBV28 and TRBJ2-3; no clear D. The CDR3 length is 11 residues. Germline CDR1 reads MDHEN; CDR2 reads SYDVKM. The V end lost 9 bases, the J end lost 0 bases, and 4 bases lay between the germline ends. Here the CDR3 reads CASTSTDTQYF. CDR3 sequence (DNA): TGTGCCAGTACAAGCACAGATACGCAGTATTTT.

This sequence joins TRBV5-1 and TRBJ1-1, with unresolved D. Germline V gene data show CDR1 as SGHRS and CDR2 as YFSETQ. V was pared by 1 base and J by 1 base, with 5 bases between. This CDR3 region has 13 residues. As DNA, the CDR3 is TGCGCCAGCAGCTTGACCCCGAACACTGAAGCTTTCTTT. Its translation: CASSLTPNTEAFF.

This chain joins TRBV28 and TRBJ2-1, with 7 bases that match TRBD2. V shed 8 bases and J 0 bases; nucleotides not matched to a gene: 4. Germline V gives CDR1 MDHEN, CDR2 SYDVKM. CDR3 length: 14 residues. The CDR3 DNA reads TGTGCCAGCGCGGCTAGCGGCTCCTACAATGAGCAGTTCTTC. Translation gives CASAASGSYNEQFF.

This sequence joins TRBV18 and TRBJ2-5; perhaps TRBD2 as D (5 bases). CDR1 KGHSH and CDR2 LQKENI come from the germline V gene. Trimming cost V 0 bases and J 2 bases, with 10 bases left between them. The CDR3 is 15 residues long. The CDR3 sequence: CASSPPTGKQETQYF. CDR3 DNA: TGTGCCAGCTCACCACCCACCGGGAAGCAAGAGACCCAGTACTTC.

This chain connects TRBV28 to TRBJ2-5; 11 nucleotides agree with TRBD2. Germline V gives CDR1 MDHEN, CDR2 SYDVKM. With V trimmed by 10 bases and J by 4 bases, 8 bases remained unmatched. The CDR3 is 14 residues long. The CDR3 is CATFSGRAGETQYF. In DNA, the CDR3 is TGTGCCACCTTTAGCGGGAGGGCTGGAGAGACCCAGTACTTC.

The chain carries TRBV28 and TRBJ2-3; 8 positions match TRBD1. The CDR3 contains 16 residues. The germline V gene has CDR1 MDHEN and CDR2 SYDVKM. Trimming cost V 6 bases and J 2 bases; bases outside gene matches: 10. CDR3 in DNA: TGTGCCAGCAGATCCCGGGACAGGACCCCCACAGATACGCAGTATTTT. Its translation is CASRSRDRTPTDTQYF. Full variable domain (rest looked up from reference TRBV28 and TRBJ2-3): DVKVTQSSRYLVKRTGEKVFLECVQDMDHENMFWYRQDPGLGLRLIYFSYDVKMKEKGDIPEGYSVSREKKERFSLILESASTNQTSMYLCASRSRDRTPTDTQYFGPGTRLTVL.

The J gene is TRBJ1-2, the V gene TRBV10-3; D call uncertain. The CDR3 has 16 residues. V lost 3 bases, J lost 6 bases, and 20 bases lay in between. Looked up from germline, CDR1 is ENHRY and CDR2 is SYGVKD. The CDR3 DNA reads TGTGCCATCAGTGACCCCGGGAGAGGGTTGGGTAATGGCTACACCTTC. Protein: CAISDPGRGLGNGYTF.

The genes are TRBV9 and TRBJ2-2; 9 bases match TRBD1. The CDR3 runs 15 residues. J was trimmed by 3 bases and V by 2 bases; bases with no gene match: 2. CDR1 and CDR2 (germline): SGDLS, YYNGEE. The CDR3 DNA reads as TGTGCCAGCAGCGTGGGACAGGGTGACACCGGGGAGCTGTTTTTT. Protein sequence: CASSVGQGDTGELFF.

The V call is TRBV18, the J call TRBJ1-4; D not certain. The CDR3 consists of 13 residues. The V end lost 3 bases, the J end lost 6 bases, and 8 bases lay between the germline ends. CDR1 and CDR2 (germline): KGHSH, LQKENI. The chain's CDR3 is CASSPGEDEKLFF. The DNA for the CDR3 is TGTGCCAGCTCACCCGGGGAGGATGAAAAACTGTTTTTT. Using reference TRBV18 and TRBJ1-4 for the parts outside the CDR3, the full variable domain is NAGVMQNPRHLVRRRGQEARLRCSPMKGHSHVYWYRQLPEEGLKFMVYLQKENIIDESGMPKERFSAEFPKEGPSILRIQQVVRGDSAAYFCASSPGEDEKLFFGSGTQLSVL.

This rearrangement joins TRBV5-1 to TRBJ2-3, with D tentatively TRBD1 (5 bases). The V gene's germline CDR1 is SGHRS and CDR2 YFSETQ. V was trimmed by 4 bases and J by 5 bases, leaving 14 bases between them. The length of the CDR3 is 14 residues. CDR3 in DNA: TGCGCCAGCAGCCTTTCCACCCAGGGAGATACGCAGTATTTT. Protein product: CASSLSTQGDTQYF. Complete variable domain (other parts from reference TRBV5-1 and TRBJ2-3): KAGVTQTPRYLIKTRGQQVTLSCSPISGHRSVSWYQQTPGQGLQFLFEYFSETQRNKGNFPGRFSGRQFSNSRSEMNVSTLELGDSALYLCASSLSTQGDTQYFGPGTRLTVL.

The chain recombines TRBV10-3 with TRBJ2-5, with TRBD1 matching 11 bases. Germline V gene data show CDR1 as ENHRY and CDR2 as SYGVKD. V trimming: 7 bases; J trimming: 4 bases; junction bases outside the gene matches: 2. This CDR3 comprises 13 residues. CDR3 in amino acids: CAIKGQGVETQYF. The CDR3 nucleotides are TGTGCCATCAAGGGACAGGGGGTAGAGACCCAGTACTTC.

The J gene is TRBJ2-7, the V gene TRBV2; TRBD2 is a possible D gene (5 bases). V lost 6 bases, J lost 7 bases, and 10 bases lay in between. The CDR3 sequence is 11 residues long. CDR1 SNHLY and CDR2 FYNNEI come from the germline V gene. The CDR3 DNA sequence: TGTGCCAGCAGGGCGGGCCGGGAGCAGTACTTC. Translating gives CASRAGREQYF.

The genes are TRBV9 and TRBJ2-5, with 9 bases lining up with TRBD1. The CDR3 runs 17 residues. CDR1 is SGDLS and CDR2 is YYNGEE in the germline V gene. J was trimmed by 0 bases and V by 3 bases; bases with no gene match: 9. As DNA, the CDR3 is TGTGCCAGCAGCGGAGCGGGACAGGGAATATACCAAGAGACCCAGTACTTC. It translates to CASSGAGQGIYQETQYF.

The chain is built from TRBV29-1 and TRBJ2-7; TRBD1 aligns across 7 bases. Germline V CDR1 and CDR2: SQVTM, ANQGSEA. J was trimmed by 2 bases and V by 4 bases; bases with no gene match: 20. The CDR3 has 18 residues. In DNA form, the CDR3 reads TGCAGCGTTGCGAGGGGTGTCTCCGGGACAGTGATACCCTACGAGCAGTACTTC. This codes for CSVARGVSGTVIPYEQYF.

This clone occurred once. The rearrangement links TRBV2 to TRBJ1-5; the D gene is possibly TRBD1 (5 bases). Between the trimmed V and J ends, which lost 8 bases and 1 base, there was a span of 12 bases. Germline V gene lookup returns CDR1 SNHLY and CDR2 FYNNEI. The CDR3 length is 14 residues. The CDR3 here is CASLERGSNQPQHF. As DNA, the CDR3 is TGTGCCAGCCTAGAACGGGGGAGCAATCAGCCCCAGCATTTT.

The V gene is TRBV7-9, the J gene TRBJ1-5; a possible D gene is TRBD1 (6 bases). V lost 1 base and J lost 5, with 21 bases in between. The CDR3 length is 18 residues. Germline V CDR1 and CDR2: SEHNR, FQNEAQ (reference sequence). The CDR3, as DNA: TGTGCCAGCAGCTTAGGTGCTCGCGGGACACCTCGGGATCAGCCCCAGCATTTT. It yields the protein CASSLGARGTPRDQPQHF.

The chain has TRBV6-5 and TRBJ1-1; the match to TRBD1 covers 9 bases. Germline V CDR1 and CDR2: MNHEY, SVGAGI. V was clipped by 2 bases and J by 6 bases; unmatched bases: 7. This CDR3 has 15 residues. CDR3 DNA sequence: TGTGCCAGCAGTTACCCGGGACAGGGCCTAGCTGAAGCTTTCTTT. It yields the protein CASSYPGQGLAEAFF.

The V gene is TRBV6-5, the J gene TRBJ2-7, with D perhaps TRBD2 (6 bases). The germline V gene has CDR1 MNHEY and CDR2 SVGAGI. The CDR3 loop spans 14 amino acids. V was cut by 2 bases and J by 4 bases, with 12 bases left in between. The CDR3 region is CASSYHGSEYEQYF. DNA of the CDR3: TGTGCCAGCAGTTACCACGGGAGCGAATACGAGCAGTACTTC.

The CDR3 sequence is CASSGQGAGETQYF. The CDR3 region has the DNA TGTGCCAGTTCTGGGCAGGGGGCAGGTGAGACCCAGTACTTC. The chain joins TRBV19 to TRBJ2-5; 8 nucleotides line up with TRBD1. This CDR3 contains 14 residues. Germline V CDR1 and CDR2: LNHDA, SQIVND (reference sequence). Trimming took 8 bases from V and 5 from J; bases not matched to a gene: 10.

In its sample, this clone was seen once. V and J are TRBV7-9 and TRBJ2-7; D is possibly TRBD1 (6 bases). Trimming removed 5 bases at V and 2 bases at J, with 13 bases between. CDR1 is SEHNR, CDR2 FQNEAQ, per germline (reference sequence). The length of the CDR3 is 14 residues. CDR3 region: CASSPTTGTYEQYF. CDR3 DNA sequence: TGTGCCAGCAGCCCCACCACAGGGACCTACGAGCAGTACTTC. The variable domain in full, completed from reference TRBV7-9 and TRBJ2-7, reads DTGVSQNPRHKITKRGQNVTFRCDPISEHNRLYWYRQTLGQGPEFLTYFQNEAQLEKSRLLSDRFSAERPKGSFSTLEIQRTEQGDSAMYLCASSPTTGTYEQYFGPGTRLTVT.

The CDR3 is CASSDWLAGMDTQYF. The CDR3, as DNA: TGTGCCAGCAGTGATTGGCTAGCGGGAATGGATACGCAGTATTTT. This chain joins TRBV6-1 and TRBJ2-3, with TRBD2 identical over 9 bases. Germline CDR1 and CDR2: MNHNS and SASEGT. The trim removed 3 bases at V and 6 bases at J, leaving 7 bases unmatched. The CDR3 loop spans 15 amino acids.

This sequence joins TRBV5-4 and TRBJ1-1, with 7 bases lining up with TRBD1. Per germline, CDR1 SGHNT and CDR2 YYREEE (reference sequence). With 1 base clipped from V and 4 bases from J, the junction kept 10 bases outside the gene matches. The length of the CDR3 is 16 residues. The CDR3 loop reads CASSLSPTGQGTEAFF. The DNA of the CDR3 is TGTGCCAGCAGCTTGTCCCCGACAGGGCAGGGCACTGAAGCTTTCTTT. Variable domain in full (rest from reference TRBV5-4 and TRBJ1-1): ETGVTQSPTHLIKTRGQQVTLRCSSQSGHNTVSWYQQALGQGPQFIFQYYREEENGRGNFPPRFSGLQFPNYSSELNVNALELDDSALYLCASSLSPTGQGTEAFFGQGTRLTVV.

The CDR3 DNA reads TGTGCCAGCAGTATACTAGCGGCCCCTTGGAATGAGCAGTTCTTC. This gives the protein CASSILAAPWNEQFF. The V and J genes are TRBV6-6 and TRBJ2-1; the match to TRBD2 covers 8 bases. The CDR3 length is 15 residues. Germline loops: CDR1 MNHNY, CDR2 SVGAGI (reference sequence). The ends lost 5 bases at V and 7 bases at J; junction bases unmatched: 10.